This T cell receptor (beta chain) is from a study of shared clonotypes between healthy human individuals. Background on the study: Each donor had three CD4 naive, three CD4 memory, two CD8 naive and one CD8 memory plate.

Per the germline V gene, CDR1 is MNHEY and CDR2 is SVGAGI. Trimming cost V 0 bases and J 4 bases, with 11 bases left between them. The length of the CDR3 is 15 residues. The protocol was immunoSEQ multiplex PCR, while the TCRdb copy is restricted to in-frame clones and leaves out a portion. The sample includes around 510,000 clones, about 96% of them seen just once. Sample: naive CD4+ T cells sorted from blood. Subset denoted: CD45RA+ positively selected. The rearrangement uses TRBV6-5 and TRBJ2-3, with D perhaps TRBD1 or TRBD2 (5 bases each). This receptor was obtained from a young woman in good health. For the CDR3, the DNA is TGTGCCAGCAGTTACTCGGGGGAGCACGCAGATACGCAGTATTTT. Translating gives CASSYSGEHADTQYF.